One sample yielded the 32 T cell receptor beta chains listed below, sequenced in a study of spatial heterogeneity in lung cancer. Stated time point: sample taken at primary tumor resection. TCRdb called the 5' RACE reads again in MiXCR, with one record for every CDR3 protein. This repertoire shows a few thousand distinct CDR3 sequences, around 2.7% found once; its top ten account for roughly a quarter. Sequenced here: normal lung tissue next to the tumor, sampled at surgery. These receptors all stem from a male donor with early-stage non-small cell lung cancer.

This clonotype was seen ten or more times. The chain uses TRBV4-1 and TRBJ1-1; perhaps TRBD1 as D (6 bases). V lost 3 bases and J 4 bases, leaving 18 bases between the germline ends. This CDR3 comprises 16 residues. Germline V gene data show CDR1 as MGHRA and CDR2 as YSYEKL. In nucleotides, the CDR3 is TGCGCCAGCAGCCAGGGATCGGGGGGCGCATTCACTGAAGCTTTCTTT. Amino acids: CASSQGSGGAFTEAFF.

This clonotype was counted ten times or more. The gene calls are TRBV6-5 and TRBJ2-2, with TRBD2 identical over 11 bases. The CDR3 runs to 17 residues. Trimming at V came to 2 bases and at J to 0 bases, leaving 2 bases not matched to a gene. Germline assignment: CDR1 MNHEY and CDR2 SVGAGI. DNA for the CDR3: TGTGCCAGCAGTTACAGGGGACTAGCGGCGAACACCGGGGAGCTGTTTTTT. Protein product: CASSYRGLAANTGELFF.

This clonotype was counted many times. V is TRBV6-5 and J is TRBJ1-5; D call uncertain. The CDR3 runs 16 residues. V lost 1 base and J lost 0, with 10 bases in between. Looked up from germline, CDR1 is MNHEY and CDR2 is SVGAGI. The CDR3 protein is CASSYYPKGSNQPQHF. For the CDR3, the DNA is TGTGCCAGCAGTTACTATCCGAAGGGTAGCAATCAGCCCCAGCATTTT.

This clonotype is medium-sized in the sample. The rearrangement links TRBV6-5 to TRBJ2-3, with D possibly being TRBD1 or TRBD2 (6 bases each). Trimming took 6 bases from V and 5 from J, leaving 18 bases between them. CDR1 and CDR2 from the germline V gene are MNHEY and SVGAGI. The CDR3 runs to 15 residues. The DNA of the CDR3 is TGTGCCAGCAGGAGGGGGGCGCAAAATGGAGATACGCAGTATTTT. This gives the protein CASRRGAQNGDTQYF.

This clonotype was counted at least ten times. The chain has TRBV7-9 and TRBJ1-1, with D unresolved. V lost 5 bases and J 3 bases, leaving 13 bases between the germline ends. The CDR3 sequence is 14 residues long. Germline V lookup: CDR1 SEHNR, CDR2 FQNEAQ (reference sequence). The CDR3 sequence: CASSPRWEDTEAFF. CDR3 sequence (DNA): TGTGCCAGCAGCCCTCGGTGGGAGGACACTGAAGCTTTCTTT.

Relative to its sample, this clonotype is medium-sized. The rearrangement uses TRBV5-1 and TRBJ2-7; the D gene is possibly TRBD2 (6 bases). V lost 4 bases and J lost 12, with 14 bases in between. Germline lookup yields CDR1 SGHRS and CDR2 YFSETQ. This CDR3 has 11 residues. CDR3 sequence: CASSPGLERYF. The DNA of the CDR3 is TGCGCCAGCAGCCCGGGACTGGAAAGGTACTTC. Drawing the rest from reference TRBV5-1 and TRBJ2-7, the complete variable domain is KAGVTQTPRYLIKTRGQQVTLSCSPISGHRSVSWYQQTPGQGLQFLFEYFSETQRNKGNFPGRFSGRQFSNSRSEMNVSTLELGDSALYLCASSPGLERYFGPGTRLTVT.

By sample share, this clonotype is medium-sized. The CDR3 loop is CASRTGTGAYEQYF. The CDR3 DNA is TGTGCCAGCAGAACCGGGACAGGGGCCTACGAGCAGTACTTC. This chain uses TRBV12-3 or TRBV12-4 with TRBJ2-7; 10 bases are a match to TRBD1. The CDR3 runs to 14 residues. The junction had 4 bases not matched to a gene; V was cut back by 6 bases and J by 2 bases.

This clonotype was observed many times. The chain employs TRBV5-6 and TRBJ2-7, with unresolved D. Germline CDR1 is SGHDT and CDR2 is YYEEEE. V gave up 0 bases and J gave up 4 bases, with 11 bases separating them. The CDR3 has 14 amino acids. CDR3 bases: TGTGCCAGCAGCTTGGAAACCCCCCCTTACGAGCAGTACTTC. Residues: CASSLETPPYEQYF.

This clonotype is termed medium-sized. CDR3 DNA: TGTGCCAGCAGCCCGCAAGGCCCCTACGAGCAGTACTTC. Amino acid sequence: CASSPQGPYEQYF. The chain couples TRBV9 to TRBJ2-7, with D unclear. The V gene's germline CDR1 is SGDLS and CDR2 YYNGEE. This CDR3 is built from 13 residues. Between the trimmed V and J ends, which lost 4 bases and 2 bases, there was a span of 10 bases.

This clonotype was counted a few times. A much larger clone differs from this one at a single base, so this may be a read error. This chain links TRBV29-1 with TRBJ1-2; no definite D call. This CDR3 region has 8 residues. Germline-derived CDR1 and CDR2 are SQVTM and ANQGSEA. The CDR3 here is CSVNGYNF. DNA for the CDR3: TGCAGCGTTAATGGCTACAACTTC. Drawing the rest from reference TRBV29-1 and TRBJ1-2, the complete variable domain is SAVISQKPSRDICQRGTSLTIQCQVDSQVTMMFWYRQQPGQSLTLIATANQGSEATYESGFVIDKFPISRPNLTFSTLTVSNMSPEDSSIYLCSVNGYNFGSGTRLTVV.

This clonotype is judged medium-sized (0.01 to 0.1%). This chain uses TRBV6-5 with TRBJ2-6; weak D call: TRBD1 (6 bases). Deletions cut 5 bases from V and 11 bases from J, with 16 bases between. The CDR3 has 14 amino acids. CDR1 is MNHEY, CDR2 SVGAGI, per germline. The CDR3 protein is CASSRGTRGYVLTF. The CDR3 DNA is TGTGCCAGCAGTAGGGGGACAAGGGGGTACGTCCTGACTTTC.

In this sample, this clonotype turned up many times. The CDR3 region is CASSSRLAGSHNEQFF. The CDR3 region has the DNA TGTGCCAGTAGTTCCAGACTAGCGGGGTCCCACAATGAGCAGTTCTTC. The rearrangement uses TRBV19 and TRBJ2-1; 11 bases are a match to TRBD2. The germline V gene encodes CDR1 LNHDA and CDR2 SQIVND (reference sequence). The CDR3 is 16 amino acids. The trim removed 5 bases at V and 5 bases at J, leaving 8 bases unmatched.

Judged by abundance, this clonotype is medium-sized. The rearrangement joins TRBV20-1 to TRBJ2-7; 13 bases are shared with TRBD2. The germline V gene has CDR1 DFQATT and CDR2 SNEGSKA (reference sequence). Unmatched junction bases numbered 9, after V lost 6 bases and J lost 7 bases. The CDR3 has 14 amino acids. The CDR3 loop reads CSATTSGGAGEQYV. CDR3 coding DNA: TGCAGTGCAACTACTAGCGGGGGGGCCGGGGAGCAGTACGTC.

The V call is TRBV5-5, the J call TRBJ2-5; the D call may be TRBD1 or TRBD2 (5 bases each). The CDR3 is 14 residues long. The germline CDR1 and CDR2 sequences are SGHKS and YYEKEE (reference sequence). V dropped 4 bases and J dropped 4 bases, with 14 bases sitting between them. The CDR3 DNA sequence: TGTGCCAGCAGCACCCGGACTGGGGGAGAGACCCAGTACTTC. It codes for CASSTRTGGETQYF.

This clonotype is judged medium-sized (0.01 to 0.1%). The chain recombines TRBV3-1 with TRBJ1-2; D unresolved. V lost 0 bases and J 6 bases, leaving 11 bases between the germline ends. Per germline, CDR1 LGHDT and CDR2 YNNKEL (reference sequence). This CDR3 has 14 residues. CDR3 protein: CASSQDMRWDGYTF. CDR3 DNA: TGTGCCAGCAGCCAAGATATGCGGTGGGATGGCTACACCTTC.

There are many counts of this clonotype. V gene TRBV4-3 combines with J gene TRBJ2-2; D is unclear. Germline loops: CDR1 LGHNA, CDR2 YSLEER. This CDR3 is 16 amino acids long. Trimming took 0 bases from V and 0 from J, leaving 8 bases between them. CDR3 nucleotide sequence: TGCGCCAGCAGCCAAGACCCAGAGTCGAACACCGGGGAGCTGTTTTTT. Its translation is CASSQDPESNTGELFF.

This clonotype has a count of ten or more. This chain links TRBV14 with TRBJ1-2; D gene uncertain. The CDR3 loop spans 13 amino acids. With 6 bases removed from V and 0 bases from J, the gap between germline ends came to 8 bases. CDR1 and CDR2 from the germline V gene are SGHDN and FVKESK. CDR3 region: CASSPESNYGYTF. The CDR3 bases are TGTGCCAGCAGTCCGGAATCTAACTATGGCTACACCTTC.

This clonotype was detected ten times or more. The chain has TRBV29-1 and TRBJ2-2, with D possibly matching TRBD2 (6 bases). CDR3 length: 15 amino acids. CDR1 and CDR2 from the germline V gene are SQVTM and ANQGSEA. V gave up 7 bases and J gave up 4 bases, with 19 bases separating them. The CDR3 is CSGRSAGIGTGELFF. The CDR3 coding sequence is TGCAGCGGGAGGTCGGCGGGAATCGGCACCGGGGAGCTGTTTTTT.

By share, this clonotype counts as medium-sized (0.01 to 0.1%). The conserved phenylalanine or tryptophan normally closing the CDR3 is absent here, so this likely arose from a read error. The chain carries TRBV11-2 and TRBJ2-1, with D uncertain. The CDR3 has 16 amino acids. V lost 5 bases and J 0 bases, leaving 14 bases between the germline ends. CDR1 SGHAT and CDR2 FQNNGV come from the germline V gene. The CDR3 DNA reads TGTGCCAGCAGCCCCAGACCAAGGAGCTCCTACAATGAGCAGTTCCTC. Amino acid sequence: CASSPRPRSSYNEQFL.

By share, this clonotype ranks as medium-sized. The chain combines TRBV5-1 with TRBJ1-3; no reliable D call. Germline V gene data show CDR1 as SGHRS and CDR2 as YFSETQ. Trimming pared 0 bases from V and 3 bases from J, leaving 7 bases between. This CDR3 region has 14 residues. The CDR3 DNA reads as TGCGCCAGCAGCTTGGCCGGCGGTGGAAACACCATATATTTT. Translation gives CASSLAGGGNTIYF.

This clonotype has a count of ten or more. The chain links TRBV5-1 to TRBJ2-5; D is undetermined. Germline V gene data show CDR1 as SGHRS and CDR2 as YFSETQ. This CDR3 is 14 amino acids long. V lost 4 bases and J 2 bases, leaving 12 bases between the germline ends. CDR3 bases: TGCGCCAGCAGCGTCACAGCCTTTCAAGAGACCCAGTACTTC. Protein: CASSVTAFQETQYF. Supplemented by reference TRBV5-1 and TRBJ2-5, the full variable domain reads KAGVTQTPRYLIKTRGQQVTLSCSPISGHRSVSWYQQTPGQGLQFLFEYFSETQRNKGNFPGRFSGRQFSNSRSEMNVSTLELGDSALYLCASSVTAFQETQYFGPGTRLLVL.

This clonotype is large. The rearrangement uses TRBV7-2 and TRBJ2-3; D ambiguous. V lost 5 bases, J lost 0 bases, and 21 bases lay in between. CDR3 length equals 18 residues. Per germline, CDR1 SGHTA and CDR2 FQGNSA. The CDR3 coding sequence is TGTGCCAGCAGCCAAACCTACTCCGCGGCCGCTAGCACAGATACGCAGTATTTT. Amino acids: CASSQTYSAAASTDTQYF.

There are many counts of this clonotype. V and J are TRBV2 and TRBJ1-5; 9 bases match TRBD1. The CDR3 loop spans 15 amino acids. Germline V lookup: CDR1 SNHLY, CDR2 FYNNEI. The V and J ends lost 6 bases and 5 bases, in that order; junction bases with no gene match: 8. The CDR3 DNA reads as TGTGCCAGCAGACTTAGGACAGGGGTTGATCAGCCCCAGCATTTT. Amino acid sequence: CASRLRTGVDQPQHF.

This clonotype was seen ten or more times. The CDR3 nucleotides are TGTGCCAGCAGCCCAGGGCGTCCCGCGGGCTATGGCTACACCTTC. It specifies CASSPGRPAGYGYTF. V usage is TRBV27 and J usage is TRBJ1-2; D might be TRBD1 (5 bases). V was cut by 6 bases and J by 4 bases, with 18 bases left in between. Germline CDR1 is MNHEY and CDR2 is SMNVEV (reference sequence). The CDR3 is 15 residues long.

This clonotype was seen many times. The chain couples TRBV5-1 to TRBJ1-2; D not certain. CDR1 is SGHRS, CDR2 YFSETQ, per germline. Deletions cut 3 bases from V and 7 bases from J, with 22 bases between. This CDR3 has 16 residues. In DNA, the CDR3 is TGCGCCAGCAGCTCAGGCCCTGGACCACTTGAGGGTGGCTACACCTTC. Translating gives CASSSGPGPLEGGYTF.

This clonotype showed up many times. The J gene is TRBJ2-5, the V gene TRBV12-3 or TRBV12-4, with 11 bases identical to TRBD2. The V gene end was trimmed by 7 bases and the J gene end by 2 bases; junction bases not matched to a gene: 6. This CDR3 is 15 amino acids long. CDR3 DNA: TGTGCCAGCATGGGGACTAGCGGAGAACAAGAGACCCAGTACTTC. Translating gives CASMGTSGEQETQYF.

This clonotype was counted ten times or more. The DNA of the CDR3 is TGTGCCTGGAGTCTGGACGGACTCTATGGCTACACCTTC. Protein: CAWSLDGLYGYTF. V usage is TRBV30 and J usage is TRBJ1-2; D unclear. This CDR3 region has 13 residues. V gave up 2 bases and J gave up 4 bases, with 11 bases separating them. The germline CDR1 and CDR2 sequences are GTSNPN and SVGIG (reference sequence).

In its sample, this clonotype was seen a few times. The chain joins TRBV12-3 or TRBV12-4 to TRBJ2-6; the D is unclear. V lost 5 bases and J 4 bases, leaving 12 bases between the germline ends. This CDR3 contains 15 residues. CDR3 nucleotide sequence: TGTGCCAGCAGTCTTGTCAGTTCCGGGGCCAACGTCCTGACTTTC. Translating it yields CASSLVSSGANVLTF.

This clonotype is labeled large. This sequence joins TRBV29-1 and TRBJ1-1; 7 nucleotides line up with TRBD1. This CDR3 has 15 amino acids. With 5 bases clipped from V and 1 base from J, the junction kept 10 bases outside the gene matches. Germline CDR1 and CDR2: SQVTM and ANQGSEA. CDR3 coding DNA: TGCAGCGTTCGGTCAAGGGGGCGAGAGAACACTGAAGCTTTCTTT. Its protein is CSVRSRGRENTEAFF.

By sample share, this clonotype is medium-sized (0.01 to 0.1%). CDR3 nucleotide sequence: TGTGCCAGCAGCCGGGACGGATACTATGGCTACACCTTC. This translates into CASSRDGYYGYTF. V usage is TRBV7-2 and J usage is TRBJ1-2, with a possible D match to TRBD1 (5 bases). This CDR3 region has 13 residues. Germline V lookup: CDR1 SGHTA, CDR2 FQGNSA. With 5 bases removed from V and 3 bases from J, the gap between germline ends came to 10 bases.

By share of the sample, this clonotype is medium-sized. V usage is TRBV6-2 or TRBV6-3 and J usage is TRBJ2-1; the match to TRBD2 covers 12 bases. The CDR3 runs 15 residues. J gave up 8 bases and V 6 bases, and 8 bases lay outside the gene matches. Germline assignment: CDR1 MNHEY and CDR2 SVGEGT. CDR3 nucleotides: TGTGCCAGCAGGCTAGCGGGGGGGGATTTAGATGAGCAGTTCTTC. It encodes CASRLAGGDLDEQFF.

By proportion, this clonotype is medium-sized. The rearrangement uses TRBV20-1 and TRBJ2-7; the D call may be TRBD1 or TRBD2 (5 bases each). Per the germline V gene, CDR1 is DFQATT and CDR2 is SNEGSKA (reference sequence). The CDR3 is 13 amino acids. V lost 6 bases and J 6 bases, leaving 18 bases between the germline ends. CDR3 DNA: TGCAGTGCCCTAACTTTGGGTGGGACCGAGCAGTACTTC. Translated, it gives CSALTLGGTEQYF.